These 5 T cell receptor beta chains were sequenced from one sample in a study of blood T cell repertoires in COVID-19. The repertoire was sequenced with immunoSEQ multiplex PCR; TCRdb's copy has only in-frame clones and lacks some. The sample holds fewer than 250,000 clones; 70% to 90% are singletons and the top ten take 6.5% to 9%. Sequencing was carried out using peripheral blood. The receptors were sampled from a woman aged 50 to 60 with active or convalescent COVID-19.

The DNA for the CDR3 is TGTGCCAGCAGCTTAGTGGCAGGCTCCTACGAGCAGTACTTC. Its protein is CASSLVAGSYEQYF. The chain uses TRBV7-9 and TRBJ2-7; D gene uncertain. In germline, CDR1 is SEHNR, CDR2 FQNEAQ (reference sequence). There are 14 residues in the CDR3. Trimming left V 1 base short and J 0 bases short, with 7 bases between.

The V gene is TRBV19, the J gene TRBJ2-2; D call uncertain. CDR1 and CDR2 (germline): LNHDA, SQIVND (reference sequence). CDR3 size: 13 residues. Trimming shortened V by 2 bases and J by 3 bases, and 4 bases separated the two germline ends. CDR3 region: CASSILDTGELFF. The CDR3 DNA reads as TGTGCCAGTAGTATACTTGACACCGGGGAGCTGTTTTTT.

In its sample, this clone was seen a few times. The rearrangement joins TRBV6-5 to TRBJ1-4, with 9 bases matching TRBD1. The CDR3 sequence is 15 residues long. Unmatched junction bases numbered 3, after V lost 0 bases and J lost 7 bases. Germline-derived CDR1 and CDR2 are MNHEY and SVGAGI. The DNA of the CDR3 is TGTGCCAGCAGTTACTCGACAGGGGGGGGTGAAAAACTGTTTTTT. Translated, it gives CASSYSTGGGEKLFF.

The chain joins TRBV5-1 to TRBJ2-7; D might be TRBD2 (5 bases). Germline V gives CDR1 SGHRS, CDR2 YFSETQ. Trimming shortened V by 4 bases and J by 2 bases, and 13 bases separated the two germline ends. The CDR3 length is 14 residues. CDR3 amino acids: CASSPQAGTYEQYF. For the CDR3, the DNA is TGCGCCAGCAGCCCCCAAGCCGGGACCTACGAGCAGTACTTC. The full variable domain, in which reference TRBV5-1 and TRBJ2-7 provide the parts outside the CDR3, is KAGVTQTPRYLIKTRGQQVTLSCSPISGHRSVSWYQQTPGQGLQFLFEYFSETQRNKGNFPGRFSGRQFSNSRSEMNVSTLELGDSALYLCASSPQAGTYEQYFGPGTRLTVT.

This clone was recorded only once. J is TRBJ2-7 and V is TRBV28; perhaps TRBD2 as D (5 bases). This CDR3 is 12 amino acids long. The germline V gene encodes CDR1 MDHEN and CDR2 SYDVKM. V lost 10 bases to trimming and J lost 0 bases, with 10 bases between them. CDR3 loop: CATGVSSYEQYV. The CDR3, as DNA: TGTGCCACCGGGGTTAGCTCCTACGAGCAGTACGTC.